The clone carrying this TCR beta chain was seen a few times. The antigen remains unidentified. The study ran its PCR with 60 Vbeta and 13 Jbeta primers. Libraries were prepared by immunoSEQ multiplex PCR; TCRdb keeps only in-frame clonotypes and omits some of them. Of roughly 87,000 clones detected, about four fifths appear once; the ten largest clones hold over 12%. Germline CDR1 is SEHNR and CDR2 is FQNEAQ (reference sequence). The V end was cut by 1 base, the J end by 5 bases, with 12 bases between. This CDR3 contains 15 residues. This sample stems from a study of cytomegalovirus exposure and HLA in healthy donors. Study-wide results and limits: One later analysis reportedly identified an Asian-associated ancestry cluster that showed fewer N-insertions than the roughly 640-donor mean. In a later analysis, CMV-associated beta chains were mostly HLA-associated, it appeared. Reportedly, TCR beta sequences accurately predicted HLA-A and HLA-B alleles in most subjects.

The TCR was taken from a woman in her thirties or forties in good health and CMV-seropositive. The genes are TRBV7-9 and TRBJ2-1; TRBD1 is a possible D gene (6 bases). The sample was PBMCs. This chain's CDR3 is CASSLVGGGHNEQFF. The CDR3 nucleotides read TGTGCCAGCAGCTTAGTAGGTGGGGGCCACAATGAGCAGTTCTTC.